The source of this T cell receptor beta chain is a study of T cell clonotyping in hematopoietic cell transplantation. Clones were read by immunoSEQ multiplex PCR, and TCRdb kept only the in-frame ones, dropping some. The sample yields approximately 5,000 clones, roughly 81% seen once. Regarding this clone: Antigen specificity is unknown.

Germline-derived CDR1 and CDR2 are ENHRY and SYGVKD. Losses at the gene ends were 5 bases for V and 6 bases for J; bases not matched to a gene: 3. This CDR3 contains 14 residues. Whole-study results and caveats: Broader posttransplant TCR repertoire diversity was predicted by graft donor and pretransplant recipient Inverse Simpson Index values. Pathologically expanded recipient clonotypes increased progressively from day 30 to day 180 as diversity fell.

Time point of the sample: recipient sample about 28 days before transplant, after cytoreduction. Recipient blood drawn about 28 days pretransplant and days 30, 100, 180 after. The sequence came from a man aged 60 to 69 with acute myeloid leukemia. Some clones in this sample may be carry-over from other donors' samples. The V and J genes are TRBV10-3 and TRBJ2-1, with 11 bases that match TRBD1. Source: peripheral blood mononuclear cells, taken before stem cell transplant. CDR3 residues: CAISPGTGGNEQFF. In DNA, the CDR3 is TGTGCCATCAGTCCCGGGACAGGGGGCAATGAGCAGTTCTTC.